This T cell receptor beta chain was identified during a study of shared clonotypes between healthy human individuals. Overall study context: Each donor's CD8 memory used one plate, CD8 naive two, each CD4 subset three.

Study observations and caveats: Clonotypes not shared had lower generation probabilities than those common to all four donors. Enrolling few donors narrowed the genetic and exposure-history diversity that was represented. Of the naive CD4 clonotypes, 4% to 5% were shared across several donors.

Some clones are missing from TCRdb's copy, which holds only in-frame ones; the method was immunoSEQ multiplex PCR. The data hold some 680,000 clones, with 55% to 85% observed a single time. In the case of this clone: Its antigen is unidentified.

The CDR3 extends over 15 amino acids. CDR1 LNHDA and CDR2 SQIVND come from the germline V gene (reference sequence). V was pared by 4 bases and J by 2 bases, with 4 bases of the junction left unmatched. This TCR came from a woman aged 30 to 39 in good health. V is TRBV19 and J is TRBJ1-5; TRBD1 matches 8 bases. The sequencing sample was made of memory CD4+ T cells sorted from blood. Sample subset: CD45RA-negative fraction. The CDR3 nucleotides are TGTGCCAGTAGTACTTTGACAGGGGGCAATCAGCCCCAGCATTTT. Translation: CASSTLTGGNQPQHF.